The clone carrying this T cell receptor (beta chain) was picked up one time. CDR3 length equals 14 residues. V dropped 5 bases and J dropped 7; count of bases not matched to a gene: 9. CDR1 is MNHNS, CDR2 SASEGT, per germline. Profiling relied on immunoSEQ multiplex PCR, and the TCRdb table lists in-frame clones only, not all of them. Here the sample spans roughly 65,000 clones, more than 85% being singletons. This entry comes from a study of OX40 agonist ivuxolimab in advanced cancers. About the research overall: The dose-escalation cohort had hepatocellular carcinoma, melanoma, renal cell or head and neck cancer.

The TCR was taken from an adult with an advanced solid tumor such as melanoma, head and neck, liver or kidney cancer. The sequenced sample was CD4+ or CD8+ T cells sorted from blood, obtained in a trial of the OX40 agonist ivuxolimab. V gene TRBV6-1 combines with J gene TRBJ2-3, with 7 bases fitting TRBD1. The CDR3 DNA reads TGTGCCAGCAGTACCGGGACAGAAATATATACGCAGTATTTT. Its translation is CASSTGTEIYTQYF.